This T cell receptor (beta chain) was captured by sequencing in a study of blood T cell repertoires in COVID-19. Study-level information: The samples span acute and convalescent COVID-19 from the United States, Italy and Spain. Sample material is recorded as cDNA or gDNA derived from T cells, B-cell-depleted T cells, or PBMCs.

V was clipped by 4 bases and J by 1 base; unmatched bases: 10. Germline loops: CDR1 SGHKS, CDR2 YYEKEE (reference sequence). This CDR3 contains 16 residues. Authors' processing steps: Estimation of nucleated cell counts relied on the amplification of reference gene primers. Method: immunoSEQ multiplex PCR; TCRdb's copy keeps in-frame clones and lacks some. V, J and clone size reflect that table, while D and trimming were determined from the DNA. The table records approximately 470,000 clones, 75% to 90% of them present only once. This clonotype originated in a human donor in a cohort sampled during active COVID-19. The sample taken for sequencing was peripheral blood. The genes are TRBV5-5 and TRBJ1-1, with 7 bases fitting TRBD1. Here the CDR3 reads CASSPQGTATNTEAFF. The CDR3 nucleotides are TGTGCCAGCAGCCCCCAGGGGACAGCGACGAACACTGAAGCTTTCTTT.